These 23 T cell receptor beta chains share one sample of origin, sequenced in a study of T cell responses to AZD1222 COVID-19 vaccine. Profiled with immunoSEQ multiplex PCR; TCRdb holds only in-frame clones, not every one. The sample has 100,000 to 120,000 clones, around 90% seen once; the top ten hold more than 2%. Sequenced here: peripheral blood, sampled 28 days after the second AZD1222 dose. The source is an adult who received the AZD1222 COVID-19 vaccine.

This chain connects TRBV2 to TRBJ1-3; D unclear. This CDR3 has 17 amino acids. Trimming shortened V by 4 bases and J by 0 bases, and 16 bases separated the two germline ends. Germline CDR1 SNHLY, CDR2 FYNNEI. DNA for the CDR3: TGTGCCAGCAGTGTCTCTCGGTCCAGAACCTCTGGAAACACCATATATTTT. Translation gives CASSVSRSRTSGNTIYF.

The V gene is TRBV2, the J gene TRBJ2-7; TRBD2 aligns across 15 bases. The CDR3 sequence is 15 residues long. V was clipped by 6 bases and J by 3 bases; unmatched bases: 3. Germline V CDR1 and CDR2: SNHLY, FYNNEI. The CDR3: CASSGTSGGSYEQYF. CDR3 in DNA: TGTGCCAGCAGCGGGACTAGCGGGGGGAGCTACGAGCAGTACTTC.

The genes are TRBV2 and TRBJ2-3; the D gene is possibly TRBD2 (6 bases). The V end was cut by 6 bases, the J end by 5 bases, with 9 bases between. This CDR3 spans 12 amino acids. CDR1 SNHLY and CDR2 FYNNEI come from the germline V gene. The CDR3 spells CASRGEVDTQYF. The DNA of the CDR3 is TGTGCCAGCAGGGGGGAGGTAGATACGCAGTATTTT.

The CDR3 protein is CASSQEWGAGTEAFF. In DNA, the CDR3 is TGTGCCAGCAGCCAAGAGTGGGGGGCCGGGACTGAAGCTTTCTTT. This rearrangement joins TRBV3-1 (or the pseudogene TRBV3-2) to TRBJ1-1; TRBD1 might be the D (6 bases). Trimming took off 0 bases at V and 5 bases at J, with 13 bases between the two ends. From germline, CDR1 is LGHDT and CDR2 YNNKEL (reference sequence). CDR3 length equals 15 residues.

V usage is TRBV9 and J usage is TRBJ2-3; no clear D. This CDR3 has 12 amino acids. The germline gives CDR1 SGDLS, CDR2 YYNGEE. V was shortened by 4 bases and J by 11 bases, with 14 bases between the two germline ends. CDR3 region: CASSTALSVQYF. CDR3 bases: TGTGCCAGCAGCACGGCACTGTCGGTGCAGTATTTT.

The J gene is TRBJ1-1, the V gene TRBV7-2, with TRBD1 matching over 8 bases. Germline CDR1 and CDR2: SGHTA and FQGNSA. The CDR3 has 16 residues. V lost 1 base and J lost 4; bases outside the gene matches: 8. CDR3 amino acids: CASSLVGGTGATEAFF. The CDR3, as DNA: TGTGCCAGCAGCTTAGTTGGTGGGACAGGAGCCACTGAAGCTTTCTTT.

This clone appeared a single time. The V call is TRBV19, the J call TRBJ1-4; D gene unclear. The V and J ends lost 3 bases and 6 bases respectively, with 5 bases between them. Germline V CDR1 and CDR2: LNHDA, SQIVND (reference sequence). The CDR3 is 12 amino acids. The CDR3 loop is CASSIGDEKLFF. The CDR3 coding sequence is TGTGCCAGTAGTATCGGGGATGAAAAACTGTTTTTT.

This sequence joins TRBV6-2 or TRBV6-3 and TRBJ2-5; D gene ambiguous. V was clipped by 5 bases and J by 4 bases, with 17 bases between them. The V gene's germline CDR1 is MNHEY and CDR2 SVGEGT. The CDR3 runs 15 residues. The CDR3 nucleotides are TGTGCCAGCAGTCCCAGGATATCCCTAGGAGAGACCCAGTACTTC. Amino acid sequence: CASSPRISLGETQYF.

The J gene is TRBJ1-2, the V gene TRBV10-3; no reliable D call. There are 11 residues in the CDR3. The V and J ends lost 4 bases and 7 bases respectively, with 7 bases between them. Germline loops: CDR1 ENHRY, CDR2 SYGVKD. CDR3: CAISGGIGYTF. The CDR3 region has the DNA TGTGCCATCAGTGGGGGAATTGGCTACACCTTC.

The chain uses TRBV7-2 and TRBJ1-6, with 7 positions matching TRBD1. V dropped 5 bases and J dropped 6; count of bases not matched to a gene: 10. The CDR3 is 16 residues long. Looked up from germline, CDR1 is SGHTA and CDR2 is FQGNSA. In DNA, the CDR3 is TGTGCCAGCAGCCCGTACGTCCGGGACAGTAATTCACCCCTCCACTTT. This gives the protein CASSPYVRDSNSPLHF.

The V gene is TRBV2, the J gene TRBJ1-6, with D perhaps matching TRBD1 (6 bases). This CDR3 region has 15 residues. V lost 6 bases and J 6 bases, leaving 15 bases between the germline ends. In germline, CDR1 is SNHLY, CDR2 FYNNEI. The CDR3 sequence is CASRGPGDTNSPLHF. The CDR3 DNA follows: TGTGCCAGCAGGGGACCCGGGGACACTAATTCACCCCTCCACTTT.

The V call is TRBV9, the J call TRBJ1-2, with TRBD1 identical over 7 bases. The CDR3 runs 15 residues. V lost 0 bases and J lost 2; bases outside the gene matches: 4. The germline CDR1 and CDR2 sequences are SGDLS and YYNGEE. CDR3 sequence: CASSVETGENYGYTF. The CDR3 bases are TGTGCCAGCAGCGTAGAAACAGGGGAAAACTATGGCTACACCTTC.

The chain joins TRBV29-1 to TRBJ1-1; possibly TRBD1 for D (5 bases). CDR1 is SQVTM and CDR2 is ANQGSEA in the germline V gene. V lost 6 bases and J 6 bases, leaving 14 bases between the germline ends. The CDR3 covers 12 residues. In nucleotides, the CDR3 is TGCAGCGTGGGGGGTTTGTCCCCTGAAGCTTTCTTT. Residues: CSVGGLSPEAFF.

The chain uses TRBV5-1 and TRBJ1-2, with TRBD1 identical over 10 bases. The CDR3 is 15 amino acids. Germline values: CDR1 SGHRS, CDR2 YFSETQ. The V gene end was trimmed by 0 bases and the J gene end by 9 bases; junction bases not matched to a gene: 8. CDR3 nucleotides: TGCGCCAGCAGCTTGGCTGCGACAGGGGGCGAAAGCTACACCTTC. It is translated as CASSLAATGGESYTF.

CDR3 DNA: TGCAGCGTTGCGGCAGGGAACTATGGCTACACCTTC. The encoded protein is CSVAAGNYGYTF. The chain uses TRBV29-1 and TRBJ1-2; perhaps TRBD1 as D (5 bases). V was pared by 4 bases and J by 2 bases, with 8 bases between. CDR1 and CDR2 from the germline V gene are SQVTM and ANQGSEA. CDR3 length: 12 amino acids.

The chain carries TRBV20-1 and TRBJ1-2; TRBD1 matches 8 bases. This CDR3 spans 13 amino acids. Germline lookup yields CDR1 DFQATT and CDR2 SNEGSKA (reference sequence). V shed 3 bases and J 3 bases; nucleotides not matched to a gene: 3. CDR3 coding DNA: TGCAGTGCTAGTACAGGGGGAGACTATGGCTACACCTTC. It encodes CSASTGGDYGYTF.

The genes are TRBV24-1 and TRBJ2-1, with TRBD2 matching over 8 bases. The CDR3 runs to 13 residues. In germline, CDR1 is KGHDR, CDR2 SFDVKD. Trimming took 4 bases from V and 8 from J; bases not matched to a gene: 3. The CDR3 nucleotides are TGTGCCACCAGTGAAGGAGCGGGGGATGAGCAGTTCTTC. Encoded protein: CATSEGAGDEQFF.

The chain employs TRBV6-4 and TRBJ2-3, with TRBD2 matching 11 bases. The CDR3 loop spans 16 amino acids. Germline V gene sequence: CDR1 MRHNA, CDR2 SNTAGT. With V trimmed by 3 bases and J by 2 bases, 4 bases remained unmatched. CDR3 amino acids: CASSESTSGNTDTQYF. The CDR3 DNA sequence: TGTGCCAGCAGTGAGTCGACTAGCGGGAACACAGATACGCAGTATTTT.

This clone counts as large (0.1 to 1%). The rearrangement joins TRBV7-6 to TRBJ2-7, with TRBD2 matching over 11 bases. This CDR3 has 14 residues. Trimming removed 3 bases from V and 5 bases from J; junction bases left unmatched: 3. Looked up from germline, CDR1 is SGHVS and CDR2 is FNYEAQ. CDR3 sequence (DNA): TGTGCCAGCAGCTTGACTAGCGGGGCCCACGAGCAGTACTTC. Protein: CASSLTSGAHEQYF.

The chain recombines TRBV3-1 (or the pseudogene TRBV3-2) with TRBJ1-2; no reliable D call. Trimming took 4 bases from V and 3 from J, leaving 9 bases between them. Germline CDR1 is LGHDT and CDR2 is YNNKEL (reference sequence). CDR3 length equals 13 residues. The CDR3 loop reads CASSPTLYYGYTF. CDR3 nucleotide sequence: TGTGCCAGCAGCCCGACATTATACTATGGCTACACCTTC.

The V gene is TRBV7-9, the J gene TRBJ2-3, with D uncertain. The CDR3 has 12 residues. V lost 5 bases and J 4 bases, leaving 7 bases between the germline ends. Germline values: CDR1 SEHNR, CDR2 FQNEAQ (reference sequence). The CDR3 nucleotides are TGTGCCAGCAGCCAGGCCCCAGATACGCAGTATTTT. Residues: CASSQAPDTQYF.

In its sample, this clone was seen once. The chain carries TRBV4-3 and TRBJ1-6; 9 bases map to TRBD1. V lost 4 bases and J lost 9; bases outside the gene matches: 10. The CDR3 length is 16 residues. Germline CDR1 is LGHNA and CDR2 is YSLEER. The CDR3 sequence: CASSLRTGGEGSPLHF. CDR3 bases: TGCGCCAGCAGCCTCCGAACAGGGGGCGAGGGTTCACCCCTCCACTTT.

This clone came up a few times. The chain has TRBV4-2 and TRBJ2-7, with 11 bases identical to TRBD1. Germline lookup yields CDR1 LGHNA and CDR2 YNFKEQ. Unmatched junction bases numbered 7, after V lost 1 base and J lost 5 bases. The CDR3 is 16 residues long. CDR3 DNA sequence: TGTGCCAGCAGCCAAGGATCCGGACAGGGGGCTGACGAGCAGTACTTC. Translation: CASSQGSGQGADEQYF.